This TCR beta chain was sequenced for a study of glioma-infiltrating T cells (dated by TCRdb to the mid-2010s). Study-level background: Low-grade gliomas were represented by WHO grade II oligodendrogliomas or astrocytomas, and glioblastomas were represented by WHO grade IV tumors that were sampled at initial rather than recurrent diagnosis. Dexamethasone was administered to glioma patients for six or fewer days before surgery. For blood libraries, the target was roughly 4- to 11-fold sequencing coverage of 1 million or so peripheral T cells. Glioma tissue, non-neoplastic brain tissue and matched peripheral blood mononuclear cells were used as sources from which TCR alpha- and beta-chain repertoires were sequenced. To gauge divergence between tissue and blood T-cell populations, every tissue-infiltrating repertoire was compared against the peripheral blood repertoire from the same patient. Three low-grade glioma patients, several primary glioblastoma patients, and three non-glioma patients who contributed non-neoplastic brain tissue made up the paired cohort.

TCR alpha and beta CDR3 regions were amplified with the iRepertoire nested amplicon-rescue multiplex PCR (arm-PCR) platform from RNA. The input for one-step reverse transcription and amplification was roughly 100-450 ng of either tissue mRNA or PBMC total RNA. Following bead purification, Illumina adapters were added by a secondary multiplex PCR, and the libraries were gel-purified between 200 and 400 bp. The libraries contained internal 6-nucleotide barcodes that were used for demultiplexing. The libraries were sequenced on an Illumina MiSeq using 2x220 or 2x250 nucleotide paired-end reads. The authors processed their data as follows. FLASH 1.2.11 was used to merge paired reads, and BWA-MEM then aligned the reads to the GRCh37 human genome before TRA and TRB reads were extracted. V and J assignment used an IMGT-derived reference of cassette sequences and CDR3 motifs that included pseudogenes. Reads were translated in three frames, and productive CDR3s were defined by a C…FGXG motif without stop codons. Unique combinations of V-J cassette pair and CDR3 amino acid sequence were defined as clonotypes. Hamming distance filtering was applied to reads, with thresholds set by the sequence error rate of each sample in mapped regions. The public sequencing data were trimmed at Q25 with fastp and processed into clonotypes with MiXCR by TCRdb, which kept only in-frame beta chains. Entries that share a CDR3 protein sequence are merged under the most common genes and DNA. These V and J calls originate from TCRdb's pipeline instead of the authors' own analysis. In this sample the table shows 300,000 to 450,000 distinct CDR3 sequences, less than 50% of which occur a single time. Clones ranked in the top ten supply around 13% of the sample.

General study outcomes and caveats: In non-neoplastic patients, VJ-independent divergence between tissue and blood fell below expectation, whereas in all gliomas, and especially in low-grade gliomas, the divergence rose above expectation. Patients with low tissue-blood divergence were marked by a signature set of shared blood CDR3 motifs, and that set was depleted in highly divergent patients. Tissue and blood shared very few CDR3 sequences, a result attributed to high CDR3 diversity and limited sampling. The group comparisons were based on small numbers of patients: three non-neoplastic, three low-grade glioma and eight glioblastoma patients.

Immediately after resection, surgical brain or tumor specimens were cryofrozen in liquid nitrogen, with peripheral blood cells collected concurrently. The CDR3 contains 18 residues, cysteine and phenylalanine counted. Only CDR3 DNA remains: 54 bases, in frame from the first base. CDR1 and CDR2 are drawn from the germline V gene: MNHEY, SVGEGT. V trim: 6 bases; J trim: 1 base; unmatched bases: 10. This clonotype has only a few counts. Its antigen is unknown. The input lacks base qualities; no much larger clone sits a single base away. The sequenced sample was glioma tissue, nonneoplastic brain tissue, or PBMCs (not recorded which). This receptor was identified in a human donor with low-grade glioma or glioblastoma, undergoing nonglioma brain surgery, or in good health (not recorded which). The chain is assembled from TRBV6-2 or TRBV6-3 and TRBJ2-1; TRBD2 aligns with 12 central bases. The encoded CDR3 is CASSRLAGVGASYNEQFF. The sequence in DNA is TGTGCCAGCAGCCGACTAGCGGGAGTCGGGGCATCCTACAATGAGCAGTTCTTC.